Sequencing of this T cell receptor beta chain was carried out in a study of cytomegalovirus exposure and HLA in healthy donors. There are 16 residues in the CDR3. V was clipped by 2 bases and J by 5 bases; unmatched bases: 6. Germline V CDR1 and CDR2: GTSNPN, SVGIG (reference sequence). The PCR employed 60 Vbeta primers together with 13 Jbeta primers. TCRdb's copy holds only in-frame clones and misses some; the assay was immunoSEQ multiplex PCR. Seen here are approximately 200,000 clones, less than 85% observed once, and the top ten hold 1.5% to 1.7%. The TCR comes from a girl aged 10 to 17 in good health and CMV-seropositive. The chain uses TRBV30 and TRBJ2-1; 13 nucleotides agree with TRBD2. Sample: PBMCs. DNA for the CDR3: TGTGCCTGGAGTCCCACTAGCGGGGGGGCCGACAATGAGCAGTTCTTC. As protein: CAWSPTSGGADNEQFF.